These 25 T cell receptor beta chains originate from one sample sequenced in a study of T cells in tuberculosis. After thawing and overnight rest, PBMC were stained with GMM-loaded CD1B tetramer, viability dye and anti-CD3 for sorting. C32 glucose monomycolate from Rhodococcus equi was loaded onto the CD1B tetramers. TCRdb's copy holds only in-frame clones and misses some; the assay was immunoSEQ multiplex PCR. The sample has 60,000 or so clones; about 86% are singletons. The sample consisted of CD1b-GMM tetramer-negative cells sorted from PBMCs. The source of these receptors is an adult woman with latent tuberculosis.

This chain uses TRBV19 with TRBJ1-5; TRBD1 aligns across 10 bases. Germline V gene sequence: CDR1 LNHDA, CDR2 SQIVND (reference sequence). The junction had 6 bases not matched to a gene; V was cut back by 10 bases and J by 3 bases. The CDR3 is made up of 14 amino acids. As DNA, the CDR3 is TGTGCCACTAGGACAGGGGGGAACAATCAGCCCCAGCATTTT. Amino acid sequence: CATRTGGNNQPQHF.

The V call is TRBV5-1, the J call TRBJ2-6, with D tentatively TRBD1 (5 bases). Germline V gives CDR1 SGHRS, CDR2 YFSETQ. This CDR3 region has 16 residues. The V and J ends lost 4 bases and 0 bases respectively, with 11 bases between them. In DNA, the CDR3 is TGCGCCAGCAGCCCCGACAGCTACTCTGGGGCCAACGTCCTGACTTTC. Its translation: CASSPDSYSGANVLTF. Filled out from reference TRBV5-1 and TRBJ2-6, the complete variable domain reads KAGVTQTPRYLIKTRGQQVTLSCSPISGHRSVSWYQQTPGQGLQFLFEYFSETQRNKGNFPGRFSGRQFSNSRSEMNVSTLELGDSALYLCASSPDSYSGANVLTFGAGSRLTVL.

The DNA for the CDR3 is TGTGCCAGCAGCCTTTCGACCAGGAATAATGAAAAACTGTTTTTT. Protein: CASSLSTRNNEKLFF. The chain uses TRBV9 and TRBJ1-4; D remains ambiguous. Looked up from germline, CDR1 is SGDLS and CDR2 is YYNGEE. The CDR3 spans 15 residues. V lost 4 bases and J 4 bases, leaving 14 bases between the germline ends.

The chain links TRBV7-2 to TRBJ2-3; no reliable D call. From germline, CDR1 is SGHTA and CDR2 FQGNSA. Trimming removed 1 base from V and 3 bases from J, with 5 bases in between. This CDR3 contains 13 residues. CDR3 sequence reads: CASSLGATDTQYF. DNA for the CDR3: TGTGCCAGCAGCTTAGGGGCAACAGATACGCAGTATTTT.

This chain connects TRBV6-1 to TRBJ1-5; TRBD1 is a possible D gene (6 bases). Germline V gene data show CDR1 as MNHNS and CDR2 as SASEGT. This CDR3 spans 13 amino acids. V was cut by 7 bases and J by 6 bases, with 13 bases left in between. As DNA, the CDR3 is TGTGCCAGCACGGTCGGGACAACTCAGCCCCAGCATTTT. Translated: CASTVGTTQPQHF.

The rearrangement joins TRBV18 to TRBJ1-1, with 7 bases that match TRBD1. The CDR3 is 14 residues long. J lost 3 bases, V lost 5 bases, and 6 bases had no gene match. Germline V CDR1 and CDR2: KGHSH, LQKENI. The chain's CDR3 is CASSVDRRDTEAFF. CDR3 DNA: TGTGCCAGCTCAGTGGACAGGCGGGACACTGAAGCTTTCTTT.

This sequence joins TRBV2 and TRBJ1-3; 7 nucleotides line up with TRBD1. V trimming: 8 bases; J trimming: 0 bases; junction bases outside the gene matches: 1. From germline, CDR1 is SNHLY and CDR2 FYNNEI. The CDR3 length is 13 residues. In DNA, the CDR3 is TGTGCCAGCCGACAGGGCTCTGGAAACACCATATATTTT. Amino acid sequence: CASRQGSGNTIYF.

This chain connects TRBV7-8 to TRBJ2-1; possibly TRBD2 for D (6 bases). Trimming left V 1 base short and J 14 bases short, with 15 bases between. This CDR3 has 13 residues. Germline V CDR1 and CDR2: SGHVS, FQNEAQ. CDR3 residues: CASSLGQRVGEFF. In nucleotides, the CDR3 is TGTGCCAGCAGCTTAGGCCAGCGGGTTGGGGAGTTCTTC.

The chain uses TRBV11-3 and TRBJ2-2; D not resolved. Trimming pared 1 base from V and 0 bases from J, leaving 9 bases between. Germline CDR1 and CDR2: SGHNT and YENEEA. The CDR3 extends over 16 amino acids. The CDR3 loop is CASSLGRRSNTGELFF. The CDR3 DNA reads TGTGCCAGCAGCTTAGGCCGCAGATCGAACACCGGGGAGCTGTTTTTT.

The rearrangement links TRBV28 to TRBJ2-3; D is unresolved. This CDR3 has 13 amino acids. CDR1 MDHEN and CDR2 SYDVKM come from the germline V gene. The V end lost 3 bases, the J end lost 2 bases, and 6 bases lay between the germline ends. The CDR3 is CASSLKLTDTQYF. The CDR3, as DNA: TGTGCCAGCAGTTTGAAACTCACAGATACGCAGTATTTT.

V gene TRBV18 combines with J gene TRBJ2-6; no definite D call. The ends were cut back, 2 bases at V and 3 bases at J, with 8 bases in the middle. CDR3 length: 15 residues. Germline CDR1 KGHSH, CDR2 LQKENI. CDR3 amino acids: CASSPSASGANVLTF. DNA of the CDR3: TGTGCCAGCTCACCATCCGCTAGTGGGGCCAACGTCCTGACTTTC. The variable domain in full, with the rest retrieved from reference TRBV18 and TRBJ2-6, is NAGVMQNPRHLVRRRGQEARLRCSPMKGHSHVYWYRQLPEEGLKFMVYLQKENIIDESGMPKERFSAEFPKEGPSILRIQQVVRGDSAAYFCASSPSASGANVLTFGAGSRLTVL.

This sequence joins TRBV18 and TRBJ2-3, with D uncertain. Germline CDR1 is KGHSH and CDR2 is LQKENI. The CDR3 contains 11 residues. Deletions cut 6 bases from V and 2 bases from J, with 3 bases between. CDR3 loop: CASSVTDTQYF. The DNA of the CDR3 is TGTGCCAGCTCCGTCACAGATACGCAGTATTTT.

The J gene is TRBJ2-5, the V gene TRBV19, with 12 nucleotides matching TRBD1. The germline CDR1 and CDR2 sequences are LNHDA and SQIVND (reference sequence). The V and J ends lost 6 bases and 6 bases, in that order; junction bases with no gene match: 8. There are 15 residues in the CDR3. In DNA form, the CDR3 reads TGTGCCAGTAGCGCCGGGACAGGGGGCGTGAAGACCCAGTACTTC. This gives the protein CASSAGTGGVKTQYF.

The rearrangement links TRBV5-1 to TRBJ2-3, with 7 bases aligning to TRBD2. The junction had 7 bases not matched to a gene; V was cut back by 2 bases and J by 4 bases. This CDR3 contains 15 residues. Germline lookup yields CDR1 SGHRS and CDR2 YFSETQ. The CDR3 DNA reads TGCGCCAGCAGCTTACCAGCGGGGCAGGCAGATACGCAGTATTTT. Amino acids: CASSLPAGQADTQYF.

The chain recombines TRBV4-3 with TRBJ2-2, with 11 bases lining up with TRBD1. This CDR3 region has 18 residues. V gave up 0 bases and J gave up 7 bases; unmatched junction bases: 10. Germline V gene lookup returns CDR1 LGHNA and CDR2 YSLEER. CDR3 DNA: TGCGCCAGCAGCCAAGATCTTGCGGACAGGGGGCTTATCGGGGAGCTGTTTTTT. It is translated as CASSQDLADRGLIGELFF.

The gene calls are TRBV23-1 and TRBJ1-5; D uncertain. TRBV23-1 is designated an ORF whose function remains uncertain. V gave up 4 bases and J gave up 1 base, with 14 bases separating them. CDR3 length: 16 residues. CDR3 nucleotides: TGCGCCAGCAGTCGGCCAGGATTGAAAAGCAATCAGCCCCAGCATTTT. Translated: CASSRPGLKSNQPQHF.

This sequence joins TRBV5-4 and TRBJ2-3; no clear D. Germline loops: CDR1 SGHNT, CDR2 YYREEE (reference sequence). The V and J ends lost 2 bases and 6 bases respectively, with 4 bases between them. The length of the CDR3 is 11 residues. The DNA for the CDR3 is TGTGCCAGCAGCTTCTACGATACGCAGTATTTT. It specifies CASSFYDTQYF.

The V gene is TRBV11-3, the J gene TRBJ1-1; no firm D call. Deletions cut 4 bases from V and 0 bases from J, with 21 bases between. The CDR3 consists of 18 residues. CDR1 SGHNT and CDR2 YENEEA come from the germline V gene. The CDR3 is CASSSTQVFGGMNTEAFF. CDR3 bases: TGTGCCAGCAGCTCCACCCAAGTGTTTGGCGGGATGAACACTGAAGCTTTCTTT.

CDR3 sequence: CASSPIAGGGPDTQYF. Written as DNA, the CDR3 is TGTGCCAGCAGCCCCATAGCGGGAGGAGGCCCAGATACGCAGTATTTT. J is TRBJ2-3 and V is TRBV6-4, with 10 bases lining up with TRBD2. The germline V gene encodes CDR1 MRHNA and CDR2 SNTAGT. V trimming: 6 bases; J trimming: 4 bases; junction bases outside the gene matches: 10. The length of the CDR3 is 16 residues.

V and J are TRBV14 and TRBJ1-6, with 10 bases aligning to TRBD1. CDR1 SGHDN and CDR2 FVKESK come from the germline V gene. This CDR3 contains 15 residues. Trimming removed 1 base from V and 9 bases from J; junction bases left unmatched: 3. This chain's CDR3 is CASSQGTGGGSPLHF. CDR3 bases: TGTGCCAGCAGCCAAGGGACAGGGGGAGGTTCACCCCTCCACTTT.

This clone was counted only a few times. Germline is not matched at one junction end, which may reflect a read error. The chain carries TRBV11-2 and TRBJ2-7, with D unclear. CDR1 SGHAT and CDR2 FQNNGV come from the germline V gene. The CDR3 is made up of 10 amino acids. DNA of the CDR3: TGTGCCAGCAGCTCCTCCGAGCAGTACTTC. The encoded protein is CASSSSEQYF.

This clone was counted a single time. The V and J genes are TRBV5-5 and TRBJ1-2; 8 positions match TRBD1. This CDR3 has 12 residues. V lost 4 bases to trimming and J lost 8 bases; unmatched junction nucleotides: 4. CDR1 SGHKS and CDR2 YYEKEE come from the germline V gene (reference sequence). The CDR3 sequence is CASSGDRFGYTF. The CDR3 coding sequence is TGTGCCAGCAGCGGGGACAGGTTCGGCTACACCTTC. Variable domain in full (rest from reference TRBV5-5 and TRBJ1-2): DAGVTQSPTHLIKTRGQQVTLRCSPISGHKSVSWYQQVLGQGPQFIFQYYEKEERGRGNFPDRFSARQFPNYSSELNVNALLLGDSALYLCASSGDRFGYTFGSGTRLTVV.

CDR3 DNA sequence: TGTGCCAGCACATCGGAAACTAGACCCGGACCCGGGGAGCTGTTTTTT. This translates into CASTSETRPGPGELFF. The chain joins TRBV28 to TRBJ2-2; D possibly corresponds to TRBD2 (5 bases). The CDR3 covers 16 residues. Germline-derived CDR1 and CDR2 are MDHEN and SYDVKM. Between the trimmed V and J ends, which lost 7 bases and 6 bases, there was a span of 21 bases.

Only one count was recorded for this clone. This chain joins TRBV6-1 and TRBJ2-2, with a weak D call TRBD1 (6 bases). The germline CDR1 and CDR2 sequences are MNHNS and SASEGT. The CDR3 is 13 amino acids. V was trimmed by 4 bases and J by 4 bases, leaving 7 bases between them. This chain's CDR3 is CASSATGTGELFF. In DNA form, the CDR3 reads TGTGCCAGCAGTGCGACAGGCACCGGGGAGCTGTTTTTT.

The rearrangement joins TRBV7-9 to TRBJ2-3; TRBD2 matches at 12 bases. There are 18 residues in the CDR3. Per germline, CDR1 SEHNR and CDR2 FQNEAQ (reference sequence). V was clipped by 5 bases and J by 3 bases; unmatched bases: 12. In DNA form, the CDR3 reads TGTGCCAGCAGCCTACCCGGGACTAGCGGGTTTGGGACAGATACGCAGTATTTT. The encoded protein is CASSLPGTSGFGTDTQYF.